This TCR beta chain was obtained from a study of T cell clonotyping in hematopoietic cell transplantation (dated by TCRdb to the early 2020s). Study-level background: In the study, more than 120 blood samples were gathered from a few dozen consecutive transplant recipients and their related donors. Recruitment of patients was conducted between September 2015 and January 2017, and follow-up was continued until late 2020 or death. What the study reported, not specific to this receptor: The sample size was limited, and because cells were not sorted, the contributions of CD4 and CD8 repertoires could not be separated. Recipient repertoires showed only a small fraction of overlap with donor repertoires, and over 95% appeared de novo at the given depth. Broader posttransplant TCR repertoire diversity was predicted by donor and pretransplant recipient Inverse Simpson Index values. Recipient TCR diversity fell after transplant, with pathologically expanded clonotypes rising progressively from day 30 to day 180.

As concerns this clone: What this receptor recognizes is not known. One junction end disagrees with the germline gene, perhaps due to a read error.

The label giving this sample's time point can be read as: 100 days after allo-HCT. Blood samples were obtained from recipients approximately 28 days before transplant and at days 30, 100 and 180 after transplant. Using Nuclei Lysis Solution, genomic DNA was extracted from unfractionated peripheral blood mononuclear cells that were either fresh or cryopreserved. The immunoSEQ assay, a bias-controlled multiplex PCR with V- and J-specific primers, was used to amplify TCR beta CDR3 regions from genomic DNA. A second PCR step added a proprietary barcode and Illumina adapter sequences to the CDR3 amplicons. An Illumina MiSeq instrument was used to sequence the CDR3 libraries. On the authors' methods: Export and quality control were handled in immunoSEQ Analyzer 3.0, while downstream analyses relied on R Bioconductor and Immunarch. Only productive rearrangements in the normalized downsampled data set were used to calculate repertoire metrics. In the normalized cohort, a clonotype counted as pathologically expanded if the clonotype was larger than 5 templates. The Inverse Simpson Index served as the measure of repertoire diversity. To capture all clonotypes, the CMV-specificity analyses were run on the non-normalized data set. The table was pulled from immuneACCESS by TCRdb, which kept in-frame rearrangements only. Such tables lose some clones; where checked, under half of the loss comes from unresolved V genes, and the rest has no known cause. V, J and clone size derive from that table, while D and trimming were established from the DNA sequence. The sample contains around 13,000 clones, 70% to 85% of them found a single time. Together, the top ten hold approximately 6.4% of the sample.

The CDR3 sequence holds 15 residues, the cysteine and phenylalanine included. Only the CDR3 region is kept as DNA, spanning 45 bases read in frame from base 1. CDR1 and CDR2 (SGHVS, FNYEAQ) derive from the germline V gene. The source is a female patient aged 35-55 years who had an allogeneic stem cell transplant from a related donor, so T cells may come from the graft donor. Some clones in this sample may be carry-over from other donors' samples. The chain is encoded by TRBV7-6 joined to TRBJ1-4; the D gene is perhaps TRBD1, from 5 matching bases. This specimen was PBMCs, taken 100 days after allogeneic stem cell transplant. The CDR3 in this case is CASSLEPGRNEELFF. The sequenced DNA is TGTGCCAGCAGCTTAGAACCGGGACGGAATGAAGAACTGTTTTTT. The CDR3, completed at both ends by the reference TRBV7-6 and TRBJ1-4 genes, gives the full variable domain GAGVSQSPRYKVTKRGQDVALRCDPISGHVSLYWYRQALGQGPEFLTYFNYEAQQDKSGLPNDRFSAERPEGSISTLTIQRTEQRDSAMYRCASSLEPGRNEELFFGSGTQLSVL.